This TCR beta chain emerged from a study of blood T cell repertoires in COVID-19. Those enrolled, adults aged roughly 18 to 89 years, came from around 25 US areas. Cohort 3 recovery required two negative PCRs, clearance, or symptom resolution. The data were produced by immunoSEQ multiplex PCR, yet TCRdb's version contains in-frame clones alone and is incomplete. The sample carries 110,000 to 150,000 clones, over 80% recorded once. The sequencing input was PBMCs or T cells enriched from blood (not recorded which). The sequence came from a woman aged 40 to 55 who had recovered from COVID-19.

The CDR3: CASRTGAPSYEQYF. The CDR3 coding sequence is TGTGCCAGCAGGACAGGGGCACCCTCCTACGAGCAGTACTTC. This chain connects TRBV5-8 to TRBJ2-7, with 8 bases aligning to TRBD1. Per germline, CDR1 SGHTS and CDR2 YDEGEE. This CDR3 is 14 amino acids long. Trimming removed 5 bases from V and 0 bases from J; junction bases left unmatched: 4. Full variable domain (remainder filled in from reference TRBV5-8 and TRBJ2-7): EAGVTQSPTHLIKTRGQQATLRCSPISGHTSVYWYQQALGLGLQFLLWYDEGEERNRGNFPPRFSGRQFPNYSSELNVNALELEDSALYLCASRTGAPSYEQYFGPGTRLTVT.